The 21 T cell receptor beta chains presented below share a single source sample, sequenced in a study of T and B cells in COVID-19 patients. BIOMED2 TRB-A/B primer pools were used in multiplex TRB PCR. TCRdb re-derived calls from the multiplex PCR reads in MiXCR, one entry per CDR3 protein. The table lists roughly 13,000 distinct CDR3 sequences, approximately 28% of them singletons. From blood, roughly 220-550 ng of genomic DNA served as TRB template. Sequenced sample: blood. These receptors all come from a human donor who had recovered from COVID-19.

As to this clonotype: Its ends do not fully match the called genes, so a read error is possible. The chain uses TRBV7-6 and TRBJ1-2; 7 bases align to TRBD1. Germline loops: CDR1 SGHVS, CDR2 FNYEAQ. This CDR3 contains 18 residues. CDR3 protein: CASSTTTFNGDSNYGYTF. In nucleotides, the CDR3 is TGCGCCAGCAGCACCACTACCTTCAACGGGGACAGTAACTATGGCTACACCTTC.

This rearrangement joins TRBV6-1 to TRBJ2-7; D perhaps matches TRBD1 (6 bases). V dropped 6 bases and J dropped 3 bases, with 15 bases sitting between them. From germline, CDR1 is MNHNS and CDR2 SASEGT. The CDR3 length is 14 residues. CDR3 DNA sequence: TGTGCCAGCAGGAAAAGGGGGTCGAACTACGAGCAGTACTTC. Residues: CASRKRGSNYEQYF.

The chain links TRBV18 to TRBJ1-5, with TRBD1 as a possible D gene (5 bases). V lost 3 bases and J lost 2, with 17 bases in between. Germline values: CDR1 KGHSH, CDR2 LQKENI. The CDR3 extends over 17 amino acids. The CDR3 here is CASSPLEGSAGNQPQHF. CDR3 nucleotides: TGTGCCAGCTCACCGCTGGAGGGGTCCGCAGGCAATCAGCCCCAGCATTTT. The full variable domain, rest sourced from reference TRBV18 and TRBJ1-5, is NAGVMQNPRHLVRRRGQEARLRCSPMKGHSHVYWYRQLPEEGLKFMVYLQKENIIDESGMPKERFSAEFPKEGPSILRIQQVVRGDSAAYFCASSPLEGSAGNQPQHFGDGTRLSIL.

A few counts support this clonotype. The rearrangement links TRBV30 to TRBJ1-1; 7 positions agree with TRBD1. Germline lookup yields CDR1 GTSNPN and CDR2 SVGIG (reference sequence). V lost 1 base and J lost 5; bases outside the gene matches: 10. The CDR3 loop spans 15 amino acids. The CDR3 DNA is TGTGCCTGGAGTGAGATAAGGGGGCGTGGAACTGAAGCTTTCTTT. This gives the protein CAWSEIRGRGTEAFF.

This clonotype has only a few counts. This chain connects TRBV27 to TRBJ1-5, with TRBD1 as a possible D gene (5 bases). Trimming pared 0 bases from V and 4 bases from J, leaving 10 bases between. CDR3 size: 15 residues. Germline V gives CDR1 MNHEY, CDR2 SMNVEV (reference sequence). The DNA of the CDR3 is TGTGCCAGCAGTTTATCGGGGCTGTTAAATCAGCCCCAGCATTTT. Protein product: CASSLSGLLNQPQHF.

For this clonotype: A much larger clone differs by one base, so this may be a read error. The V call is TRBV5-1, the J call TRBJ2-6; D might be TRBD1 or TRBD2, each matching 5 bases. Germline V CDR1 and CDR2: SGHRS, YFSETQ. This CDR3 contains 14 residues. Deletions cut 9 bases from V and 4 bases from J, with 14 bases between. The CDR3 reads CATKIGTGANVLTF. CDR3 bases: TGCGCCACCAAGATAGGGACCGGGGCCAACGTCCTGACTTTC.

Judged by abundance, this clonotype is medium-sized. V usage is TRBV30 and J usage is TRBJ2-3, with a weak D call TRBD1 (6 bases). The V gene's germline CDR1 is GTSNPN and CDR2 SVGIG (reference sequence). The V end was cut by 4 bases, the J end by 0 bases, with 14 bases between. The CDR3 sequence is 15 residues long. This chain's CDR3 is CAWKGGPLSTDTQYF. The CDR3 DNA reads as TGTGCCTGGAAAGGGGGACCCCTTAGCACAGATACGCAGTATTTT.

This clonotype was picked up a small number of times. This chain connects TRBV28 to TRBJ2-4; D call uncertain. CDR3 length equals 17 residues. V was shortened by 1 base and J by 3 bases, with 16 bases between the two germline ends. Germline lookup yields CDR1 MDHEN and CDR2 SYDVKM. The CDR3 sequence: CASSLSPFILNKNIQYF. CDR3 nucleotides: TGTGCCAGCAGTTTATCGCCATTTATACTAAACAAAAACATTCAGTACTTC.

In this sample, this clonotype turned up many times. The chain employs TRBV6-5 and TRBJ1-6; weak D call: TRBD1 (6 bases). In germline, CDR1 is MNHEY, CDR2 SVGAGI. The length of the CDR3 is 17 residues. Trimming removed 2 bases from V and 10 bases from J, with 21 bases in between. CDR3 region: CASSYTGTIRRESPLHF. The CDR3 bases are TGTGCCAGCAGTTACACCGGGACAATCAGGAGGGAATCACCCCTCCACTTT.

The chain employs TRBV28 and TRBJ1-2; TRBD1 agrees at 9 bases. Germline CDR1 reads MDHEN; CDR2 reads SYDVKM. V lost 8 bases to trimming and J lost 4 bases; unmatched junction nucleotides: 14. The CDR3 runs 16 residues. CDR3 DNA sequence: TGTGCCAGCGAAGGAGGGACAGGGCCTTGGGGCTATGGCTACACCTTC. The encoded protein is CASEGGTGPWGYGYTF.

J is TRBJ2-7 and V is TRBV6-5; the match to TRBD1 covers 8 bases. The CDR3 is 15 residues long. V lost 2 bases to trimming and J lost 3 bases; unmatched junction nucleotides: 6. Germline lookup yields CDR1 MNHEY and CDR2 SVGAGI. DNA of the CDR3: TGTGCCAGCAGTTACCCAGGACAGGGAGGCTACGAGCAGTACTTC. It codes for CASSYPGQGGYEQYF.

The chain has TRBV5-6 and TRBJ1-3; D gene unclear. Between the trimmed V and J ends, which lost 3 bases and 4 bases, there was a span of 8 bases. Germline assignment: CDR1 SGHDT and CDR2 YYEEEE. CDR3 length: 13 amino acids. The CDR3 nucleotides are TGTGCCAGCAGCTCCGGGTTAGGAAACACCATATATTTT. Its protein is CASSSGLGNTIYF.

Comment on this clonotype: Mismatch with germline at one junction end may stem from a read error. CDR3 amino acids: CASSFNGGYDQFF. The CDR3 nucleotides are TGTGCCAGCAGTTTTAATGGGGGGTATGACCAGTTCTTC. The chain recombines TRBV12-3 or TRBV12-4 with TRBJ2-1; D may be TRBD2 (6 bases). The CDR3 totals 13 residues.

This clonotype is categorized as medium-sized (0.01 to 0.1%). This rearrangement joins TRBV30 to TRBJ2-2; maybe TRBD2 (5 bases). Trimming cost V 0 bases and J 6 bases, with 14 bases left between them. CDR1 and CDR2 from the germline V gene are GTSNPN and SVGIG (reference sequence). The CDR3 spans 15 residues. The CDR3 spells CAWSVGPGMAGELFF. CDR3 nucleotide sequence: TGTGCCTGGAGTGTAGGACCGGGGATGGCCGGGGAGCTGTTTTTT.

This clonotype was seen more than once but under ten times. The gene calls are TRBV6-1 and TRBJ1-6; D gene uncertain. The CDR3 covers 15 residues. The V gene's germline CDR1 is MNHNS and CDR2 SASEGT. Trimming left V 1 base short and J 9 bases short, with 13 bases between. The CDR3 DNA sequence: TGTGCCAGCAGTGAAGAGAGGGCAGGAGCTTCACCCCTCCACTTT. It codes for CASSEERAGASPLHF.

The chain joins TRBV7-9 to TRBJ2-7; D remains ambiguous. V dropped 7 bases and J dropped 6 bases, with 10 bases sitting between them. The CDR3 has 11 residues. In germline, CDR1 is SEHNR, CDR2 FQNEAQ (reference sequence). The DNA for the CDR3 is TGTGCCAGCACGACTGGTTCCGAGCAGTACTTC. It encodes CASTTGSEQYF. Together with reference TRBV7-9 and TRBJ2-7, the CDR3 gives the full variable domain: DTGVSQNPRHKITKRGQNVTFRCDPISEHNRLYWYRQTLGQGPEFLTYFQNEAQLEKSRLLSDRFSAERPKGSFSTLEIQRTEQGDSAMYLCASTTGSEQYFGPGTRLTVT.

This clonotype was detected many times. The DNA for the CDR3 is TGTGCCATCAGCCCCGGGACTAGCGGAGGGTACGAGCAGTACTTC. Its translation: CAISPGTSGGYEQYF. The genes are TRBV10-3 and TRBJ2-7; 11 bases map to TRBD2. Per germline, CDR1 ENHRY and CDR2 SYGVKD. Trimming removed 6 bases from V and 4 bases from J; junction bases left unmatched: 8. The CDR3 runs 15 residues.

This clonotype came up once. This may stem from a read error, because a much larger clone lies one nucleotide away. The V gene is TRBV7-6, the J gene TRBJ2-1, with D possibly TRBD2 on 6 matching bases. Germline V gene sequence: CDR1 SGHVS, CDR2 FNYEAQ. The CDR3 is 11 residues long. In nucleotides, the CDR3 is TGTGCCAGCAGCTTGGGGGACTGGCAGTTGTTC. It is translated as CASSLGDWQLF.

This clonotype is medium-sized (0.01 to 0.1%) by share. V and J are TRBV19 and TRBJ1-5; no clear D. The CDR3 has 15 residues. Germline CDR1 and CDR2: LNHDA and SQIVND (reference sequence). V shed 1 base and J shed 0 bases, with 7 bases lying between them. CDR3 nucleotides: TGTGCCAGTAGTATAGGGGCATATAGCAATCAGCCCCAGCATTTT. Its protein product is CASSIGAYSNQPQHF.

This clonotype was seen once. One base away lies a much larger clone, so this may be a sequencing read error. Since no conserved phenylalanine or tryptophan closes the CDR3, a read error is the likely cause. The chain employs TRBV19 and TRBJ1-1, with D possibly being TRBD1 (6 bases). Germline CDR1 and CDR2: LNHDA and SQIVND (reference sequence). The CDR3 consists of 16 residues. The V and J ends lost 6 bases and 4 bases respectively, with 21 bases between them. The CDR3 DNA sequence: TGTGCCAGTAGCATCCTCCCCGGTGGGGGCTCCACTGAAGCTTTCTCT. Protein: CASSILPGGGSTEAFS.

J is TRBJ2-2 and V is TRBV11-2; D is undetermined. Germline CDR1 and CDR2: SGHAT and FQNNGV. This CDR3 comprises 14 residues. Trimming left V 0 bases short and J 6 bases short, with 8 bases between. The CDR3 DNA sequence: TGTGCCAGCAGCTTAGAGTTCGTCCCCGGGGAGCTGTTTTTT. Encoded protein: CASSLEFVPGELFF.